A selection of T cell receptor beta chains follows, all from one sample in a study of PD-1 blockade in classical Hodgkin lymphoma. Libraries were prepared by immunoSEQ multiplex PCR; TCRdb keeps only in-frame clonotypes and omits some of them. The sample holds about 18,000 clones, around 85% seen once. The sample was peripheral blood mononuclear cells (PBMCs), taken at baseline. The receptors originated from a human donor with classical Hodgkin lymphoma. CDR3s include the opening cysteine and the closing phenylalanine or tryptophan. Each record gives: J gene, V gene, D gene, clone size, CDR3 DNA, CDR3 protein. A D gene is named only where the DNA matches it firmly. Not every row has a clone size; where given, it reads once, few, many or a size class.

J: TRBJ1-5
V: TRBV30
D: NA
size: NA
DNA: TGTGCCTGGAGAGGTCAGCATAGCAATCAGCCCCAGCATTTT
CDR3: CAWRGQHSNQPQHF

J: TRBJ1-1
V: TRBV6-1
D: NA
size: NA
DNA: TGTGCCAGCAGTGAATGGGAGGGAACGGACACTGAAGCTTTCTTT
CDR3: CASSEWEGTDTEAFF

J: TRBJ2-3
V: TRBV5-4
D: TRBD2
size: NA
DNA: TGTGCCAGCAGCTTAGTTCGGTTATTAGCGGGGGATACGACAGATACGCAGTATTTT
CDR3: CASSLVRLLAGDTTDTQYF

J: TRBJ2-2
V: TRBV7-7
D: NA
size: NA
DNA: TGTGCCAGCAGCTCTTTGTCAGGGCCCGGCGGGGAGCTGTTTTTT
CDR3: CASSSLSGPGGELFF

J: TRBJ2-2
V: TRBV23-1
D: NA
size: NA
DNA: TGCGCCAGCAGTCAATTAGTAGGATTGGTCGATACCCACCCCGGGGAGCTGTTTTTT
CDR3: CASSQLVGLVDTHPGELFF

J: TRBJ2-1
V: TRBV5-4
D: TRBD1
size: NA
DNA: TGTGCCAGCAGCTCGACGCCGGGACAGATGTACGGTGAGCAGTTCTTC
CDR3: CASSSTPGQMYGEQFF

J: TRBJ1-2
V: TRBV28
D: NA
size: once
DNA: TGTGCCAGCAGTTATTCCGGGCAAAATGTATACTATGGCTACACCTTC
CDR3: CASSYSGQNVYYGYTF

J: TRBJ2-5
V: TRBV5-1
D: TRBD2
size: NA
DNA: TGCGCCAGTTCGACTAGCGGGGGGATCATAGAGACCCAGTACTTC
CDR3: CASSTSGGIIETQYF

J: TRBJ2-7
V: TRBV27
D: NA
size: few
DNA: TGTGCCAGCAGTTTAGCCCAGGCCTACGAGCAGTACTTC
CDR3: CASSLAQAYEQYF

J: TRBJ2-5
V: TRBV6-1
D: TRBD1
size: NA
DNA: TGTGCCAGCGCCAGCCAACAGGGGTCAGAGACCCAGTACTTC
CDR3: CASASQQGSETQYF